Presented here are 26 T cell receptor beta chains from one specimen sequenced in a study of cytomegalovirus exposure and HLA in healthy donors. 60 Vbeta and 13 Jbeta primers were used in PCR. Using immunoSEQ multiplex PCR, the repertoire was profiled, and TCRdb retains in-frame clones only, with some absent. The sample includes around 120,000 clones, 81% of them seen just once. Input material: PBMCs. Receptors were obtained from a man younger than 35 in good health and CMV-seronegative.

CDR3 sequence reads: CASSQGAQPQHF. The CDR3 DNA sequence: TGTGCCAGCAGCCAAGGGGCTCAGCCCCAGCATTTT. V usage is TRBV14 and J usage is TRBJ1-5; D ambiguous. This CDR3 has 12 amino acids. Germline-derived CDR1 and CDR2 are SGHDN and FVKESK. V lost 1 base to trimming and J lost 6 bases, with 4 bases between them. Together with reference TRBV14 and TRBJ1-5, the CDR3 gives the full variable domain: EAGVTQFPSHSVIEKGQTVTLRCDPISGHDNLYWYRRVMGKEIKFLLHFVKESKQDESGMPNNRFLAERTGGTYSTLKVQPAELEDSGVYFCASSQGAQPQHFGDGTRLSIL.

This sequence joins TRBV7-2 and TRBJ1-4; D not resolved. V lost 5 bases and J lost 5, with 3 bases in between. CDR3 size: 11 residues. Germline CDR1 reads SGHTA; CDR2 reads FQGNSA. The DNA for the CDR3 is TGTGCCAGCAGCCTGAATGAAAAACTGTTTTTT. It encodes CASSLNEKLFF. The variable domain in full, completed from reference TRBV7-2 and TRBJ1-4, reads GAGVSQSPSNKVTEKGKDVELRCDPISGHTALYWYRQSLGQGLEFLIYFQGNSAPDKSGLPSDRFSAERTGGSVSTLTIQRTQQEDSAVYLCASSLNEKLFFGSGTQLSVL.

This chain's CDR3 is CASIFYHRPGTGELFF. CDR3 coding DNA: TGTGCCAGCATCTTCTATCACAGGCCGGGCACCGGGGAGCTGTTTTTT. This chain links TRBV5-6 with TRBJ2-2; D is perhaps TRBD1 (5 bases). The CDR3 loop spans 16 amino acids. The germline V and J ends were trimmed by 6 bases and 4 bases, with 19 bases remaining between them. Germline CDR1 is SGHDT and CDR2 is YYEEEE. Full variable domain (rest looked up from reference TRBV5-6 and TRBJ2-2): DAGVTQSPTHLIKTRGQQVTLRCSPKSGHDTVSWYQQALGQGPQFIFQYYEEEERQRGNFPDRFSGHQFPNYSSELNVNALLLGDSALYLCASIFYHRPGTGELFFGEGSRLTVL.

The chain is built from TRBV10-1 and TRBJ2-7; possible D gene TRBD1, 5 bases. Germline CDR1 WNHNN, CDR2 SYGVQD (reference sequence). The CDR3 contains 15 residues. V shed 2 bases and J shed 2 bases, with 13 bases lying between them. CDR3 region: CASSEGAGRTYEQYF. The CDR3 region has the DNA TGCGCCAGCAGTGAGGGGGCAGGACGTACCTACGAGCAGTACTTC.

The chain uses TRBV27 and TRBJ1-2, with D possibly TRBD1 on 6 matching bases. Trimming removed 5 bases from V and 4 bases from J, with 8 bases in between. The germline gives CDR1 MNHEY, CDR2 SMNVEV (reference sequence). The CDR3 has 12 residues. CDR3 residues: CASSRGTYGYTF. The CDR3 DNA is TGTGCCAGCAGTAGGGGGACCTATGGCTACACCTTC.

The V gene is TRBV18, the J gene TRBJ2-6; possibly TRBD2 for D (5 bases). The CDR3 length is 16 residues. From germline, CDR1 is KGHSH and CDR2 LQKENI. Trimming stripped 3 bases from V and 3 bases from J, with 12 bases between. Written as DNA, the CDR3 is TGTGCCAGCTCACCGAGGTATGAGGGTGGGGCCAACGTCCTGACTTTC. Its translation is CASSPRYEGGANVLTF.

CDR3 bases: TGTGCCATCAGTAAGACAGGGGACGGAAACACCATATATTTT. It encodes CAISKTGDGNTIYF. The chain links TRBV10-3 to TRBJ1-3; 8 bases match TRBD1. The germline gives CDR1 ENHRY, CDR2 SYGVKD. This CDR3 comprises 14 residues. J gave up 4 bases and V 5 bases, and 4 bases lay outside the gene matches.

CDR3 residues: CASSLFLAGVHDEQFF. The DNA of the CDR3 is TGTGCCAGCAGCTTGTTCCTAGCGGGGGTCCATGATGAGCAGTTCTTC. The chain has TRBV7-2 and TRBJ2-1; 10 bases align to TRBD2. The CDR3 spans 16 residues. Looked up from germline, CDR1 is SGHTA and CDR2 is FQGNSA. V was pared by 3 bases and J by 8 bases, with 10 bases of the junction left unmatched.

This sequence joins TRBV9 and TRBJ1-1; D remains unclear. CDR1 is SGDLS, CDR2 YYNGEE, per germline. The CDR3 covers 13 residues. V was trimmed by 2 bases and J by 3 bases, leaving 8 bases between them. CDR3 bases: TGTGCCAGCAGCGTTGGCGGATACACTGAAGCTTTCTTT. Protein product: CASSVGGYTEAFF. The full variable domain, completed using reference TRBV9 and TRBJ1-1, is DSGVTQTPKHLITATGQRVTLRCSPRSGDLSVYWYQQSLDQGLQFLIQYYNGEERAKGNILERFSAQQFPDLHSELNLSSLELGDSALYFCASSVGGYTEAFFGQGTRLTVV.

This sequence joins TRBV19 and TRBJ1-1; no firm D call. Germline V gene lookup returns CDR1 LNHDA and CDR2 SQIVND (reference sequence). The CDR3 length is 13 residues. V lost 3 bases, J lost 3 bases, and 8 bases lay in between. The CDR3 coding sequence is TGTGCCAGTAGTATCCCGTCGGACACTGAAGCTTTCTTT. It specifies CASSIPSDTEAFF.

The sample holds one count of this clone. The J gene is TRBJ1-5, the V gene TRBV7-9, with unresolved D. Deletions cut 1 base from V and 4 bases from J, with 8 bases between. The CDR3 length is 14 residues. Germline V gene sequence: CDR1 SEHNR, CDR2 FQNEAQ (reference sequence). The chain's CDR3 is CASSLGERNQPQHF. In nucleotides, the CDR3 is TGTGCCAGCAGCTTAGGCGAACGGAATCAGCCCCAGCATTTT.

This clone was observed a handful of times. This chain connects TRBV6-5 to TRBJ1-1; 8 bases agree with TRBD1. The germline V gene has CDR1 MNHEY and CDR2 SVGAGI. The junction had 7 bases not matched to a gene; V was cut back by 1 base and J by 6 bases. The CDR3 is 15 amino acids. The CDR3, as DNA: TGTGCCAGCAGTTACTTCGGGACAGGAGTTGCTGAAGCTTTCTTT. Its translation: CASSYFGTGVAEAFF.

In nucleotides, the CDR3 is TGCGCCAGCAGGGATGACAGTAACACTGAAGCTTTCTTT. It codes for CASRDDSNTEAFF. This chain joins TRBV10-1 and TRBJ1-1; perhaps TRBD1 as D (5 bases). The CDR3 sequence is 13 residues long. In germline, CDR1 is WNHNN, CDR2 SYGVQD (reference sequence). V was clipped by 6 bases and J by 2 bases, with 10 bases between them.

The chain has TRBV19 and TRBJ1-4; D call uncertain. The germline gives CDR1 LNHDA, CDR2 SQIVND (reference sequence). CDR3 length: 13 residues. Trimming shortened V by 4 bases and J by 7 bases, and 10 bases separated the two germline ends. The CDR3 protein is CASSSFGGEKLFF. Written as DNA, the CDR3 is TGTGCCAGTAGTAGTTTTGGCGGTGAAAAACTGTTTTTT. The variable domain in full, completed from reference TRBV19 and TRBJ1-4, reads DGGITQSPKYLFRKEGQNVTLSCEQNLNHDAMYWYRQDPGQGLRLIYYSQIVNDFQKGDIAEGYSVSREKKESFPLTVTSAQKNPTAFYLCASSSFGGEKLFFGSGTQLSVL.

V and J are TRBV5-4 and TRBJ2-5, with D perhaps matching TRBD1 (6 bases). The V gene's germline CDR1 is SGHNT and CDR2 YYREEE (reference sequence). The CDR3 is 15 residues long. The V end was cut by 6 bases, the J end by 7 bases, with 22 bases between. CDR3 sequence (DNA): TGTGCCAGCACCGAGATCCCAGGGGCCCAGGGGACCCAGTACTTC. Residues: CASTEIPGAQGTQYF. The full variable domain, its missing parts supplied by reference TRBV5-4 and TRBJ2-5, is ETGVTQSPTHLIKTRGQQVTLRCSSQSGHNTVSWYQQALGQGPQFIFQYYREEENGRGNFPPRFSGLQFPNYSSELNVNALELDDSALYLCASTEIPGAQGTQYFGPGTRLLVL.

The V gene is TRBV6-5, the J gene TRBJ2-7; D call uncertain. Germline CDR1 is MNHEY and CDR2 is SVGAGI. The CDR3 has 13 amino acids. V lost 4 bases, J lost 2 bases, and 9 bases lay in between. The CDR3 loop is CASSLLGTYEQYF. CDR3 nucleotides: TGTGCCAGCAGTTTGCTAGGAACCTACGAGCAGTACTTC.

CDR3 protein: CASSVGVRTGNTIYF. Here the CDR3 DNA reads TGTGCCAGCAGCGTAGGGGTCAGGACTGGAAACACCATATATTTT. V gene TRBV9 combines with J gene TRBJ1-3, with D uncertain. The CDR3 totals 15 residues. V shed 0 bases and J shed 2 bases, with 9 bases lying between them. Per germline, CDR1 SGDLS and CDR2 YYNGEE.

The chain couples TRBV6-4 to TRBJ1-5; D not resolved. This CDR3 comprises 13 residues. Looked up from germline, CDR1 is MRHNA and CDR2 is SNTAGT. Trimming stripped 5 bases from V and 5 bases from J, with 10 bases between. The CDR3 DNA sequence: TGTGCCAGCAGTCTCCATCCGGATCAGCCCCAGCATTTT. Its translation is CASSLHPDQPQHF.

As to this clone: At one boundary the junction diverges from the germline segment, which might be a read error. This chain links TRBV9 with TRBJ1-2; 10 bases agree with TRBD1. The CDR3 contains 13 residues. Germline V gives CDR1 SGDLS, CDR2 YYNGEE. CDR3 sequence reads: CAPTGGSSYGYTF. Written as DNA, the CDR3 is TGCGCACCGACAGGGGGCTCCAGCTATGGCTACACCTTC.

This clone was seen only a few times. The chain joins TRBV28 to TRBJ1-2, with 7 bases matching TRBD1. The CDR3 loop spans 13 amino acids. V dropped 8 bases and J dropped 3; count of bases not matched to a gene: 6. Germline assignment: CDR1 MDHEN and CDR2 SYDVKM. This chain's CDR3 is CASRWTGDYGYTF. As DNA, the CDR3 is TGTGCCAGCCGATGGACAGGAGACTATGGCTACACCTTC.

This chain joins TRBV5-4 and TRBJ1-3; perhaps TRBD1 as D (6 bases). Per germline, CDR1 SGHNT and CDR2 YYREEE (reference sequence). The germline V and J ends were trimmed by 1 base and 0 bases, with 14 bases remaining between them. The CDR3 is 17 residues long. In nucleotides, the CDR3 is TGTGCCAGCAGCTTGTTTCAGGGGCGAACCTCTGGAAACACCATATATTTT. Translated, it gives CASSLFQGRTSGNTIYF.

This clone was detected only once. V usage is TRBV27 and J usage is TRBJ2-2; 11 nucleotides line up with TRBD2. The CDR3 has 15 residues. CDR1 is MNHEY, CDR2 SMNVEV, per germline (reference sequence). The V gene end was trimmed by 5 bases and the J gene end by 5 bases; junction bases not matched to a gene: 4. Here the CDR3 reads CASSRRTSGTGELFF. CDR3 DNA sequence: TGTGCCAGCAGTCGGCGGACTAGCGGGACCGGGGAGCTGTTTTTT.

This clone was counted between two and nine times. The gene calls are TRBV10-3 and TRBJ2-7; the D gene is possibly TRBD2 (6 bases). Trimming left V 10 bases short and J 5 bases short, with 27 bases between. Germline assignment: CDR1 ENHRY and CDR2 SYGVKD. This CDR3 is 16 amino acids long. DNA of the CDR3: TGTGCCACCAACGGAGGGAGATCTCTCACTTGGAACGAGCAGTACTTC. Protein product: CATNGGRSLTWNEQYF.

This clone has just one count. The chain uses TRBV30 and TRBJ2-3, with D tentatively TRBD2 (7 bases). Per the germline V gene, CDR1 is GTSNPN and CDR2 is SVGIG (reference sequence). This CDR3 is 15 amino acids long. The V end lost 2 bases, the J end lost 4 bases, and 16 bases lay between the germline ends. CDR3 DNA sequence: TGTGCCTGGAGTTCGTGGGGGGGCAGCGCAGATACGCAGTATTTT. Protein product: CAWSSWGGSADTQYF.

The J gene is TRBJ2-6, the V gene TRBV9; no firm D call. Germline-derived CDR1 and CDR2 are SGDLS and YYNGEE. The V end was cut by 3 bases, the J end by 0 bases, with 10 bases between. The CDR3 has 16 residues. For the CDR3, the DNA is TGTGCCAGCAGCGAGTTCGAGTTCTCTGGGGCCAACGTCCTGACTTTC. Amino acids: CASSEFEFSGANVLTF.

The chain joins TRBV9 to TRBJ2-6; D gene unclear. The CDR3 spans 15 residues. Per germline, CDR1 SGDLS and CDR2 YYNGEE. The V gene lost 0 bases and the J gene lost 0 bases, with 4 bases spanning the gap. The CDR3 loop is CASSVGGSGANVLTF. CDR3 coding DNA: TGTGCCAGCAGCGTAGGAGGCTCTGGGGCCAACGTCCTGACTTTC.